This T cell receptor (beta chain) was captured in a study of blood T cell repertoires in COVID-19. Study details: Material from acute and convalescent COVID-19 was sourced from the United States, Italy and Spain.

Per the authors' pipeline: The authors estimated nucleated cell counts from reference gene primer amplification. Data came from immunoSEQ multiplex PCR; TCRdb stores just in-frame clones and leaves some out. V, J and clone size derive from that table, while D and trimming were established from the DNA sequence. Found here are approximately 300,000 clones, 89% of them singletons; the top ten hold about 6.8%. Germline assignment: CDR1 MNHEY and CDR2 SMNVEV (reference sequence). This CDR3 has 13 residues. The ends were cut back, 1 base at V and 7 bases at J, with 10 bases in the middle. The sample comprised peripheral blood. This receptor was obtained from a man in his late teens or twenties who had recovered from COVID-19. The V and J genes are TRBV27 and TRBJ1-1; D is perhaps TRBD1 (5 bases). CDR3 sequence: CASSLLAGREAFF. CDR3 coding DNA: TGTGCCAGCAGTTTATTGGCAGGGCGTGAAGCTTTCTTT.